This T cell receptor beta chain was recorded in a study of blood T cell repertoires in COVID-19 (TCRdb year 2020). For context, the study as a whole: The collaborator samples originated in the United States, Italy and Spain and spanned the acute and convalescent phases of COVID-19. The prospective study material was composed of cDNA or gDNA derived from T cells, B-cell-depleted T cells, or PBMCs. Subjects who had been exposed to COVID-19, were actively infected with it, or had recovered from it provided the deeply sampled blood TCRbeta repertoires that made up the dataset. A freely available public database, intended as a resource for researchers studying the immune response to SARS-CoV-2, is where the repertoires were released. Samples came from the ongoing ImmuneRACE study (first 160 participants) plus 1,254 subjects from 6 global collaborators. Nearly every sample came with metadata listing a de-identified subject ID, COVID-19 status, age in years and sex. Where available, HLA class I and class II types were obtained from metadata supplied by the sample provider rather than from assay-based typing. Broader findings and caveats from the paper: Clinical and demographic metadata were provided uncurated, with the amount varying by source and participant.

Collaborating institutions collected whole blood in K2EDTA tubes following their own protocols. For TCRbeta analysis, collaborator samples were shipped as frozen whole blood, as isolated PBMCs, or as DNA extracted from either sample type. Counted from cysteine to phenylalanine, this CDR3 has 13 amino acids. The sequence is cut down to CDR3 DNA, 39 bases in frame from base 1. V is reduced by 7 bases and J by 2 bases, leaving a spacing of 10 bases between them. The CDR1 and CDR2 encoded by the germline V gene are SGHRS and YFSETQ. Comment on this clone: Its target antigen remains unknown. No much larger clonotype is one base removed from it; base qualities were not supplied.

TCRbeta CDR3 regions were amplified from genomic DNA by means of the immunoSEQ Assay, a bias-controlled multiplex PCR. Processing in the source paper ran as follows. The number of nucleated cells in each sample was estimated by amplification of reference gene primers within the assay. Sequence reads were collapsed and filtered to measure the absolute abundance of every unique TCRbeta CDR3 rearrangement. For each sample, productive Simpson clonality was calculated as the square root of Simpson's diversity index across productive rearrangements. TCRdb took this table from immuneACCESS and kept in-frame rearrangements with V and J called. Such tables lack part of the clones; where checked against another copy, unresolved V genes explain under half of the gap, and the rest is unexplained. V and J calls and clone size are those listed in that table; D and trimming were worked out from the DNA. In this sample the table shows almost 85,000 clones, 80% to 90% of which occur a single time. Of the sample, 39% is held by the ten largest clones.

Material for sequencing was peripheral blood. This TCR was sampled from a man older than 75 with active or convalescent COVID-19. Recombination joined TRBV5-1 with TRBJ1-3; the D gene remains uncertain. The CDR3 protein sequence reads: CASSDGTGNTIYF. The sequenced DNA is TGCGCCAGCTCTGACGGGACTGGAAACACCATATATTTT.